Below, 14 T cell receptor beta chains from the same sample are listed, as sequenced in a study of CD8 T cells in Susac syndrome. The RNA, roughly 0.45 to 1 ug, was put through reverse transcription using random hexamers. In TCRdb, the immunoSEQ multiplex PCR reads were re-called with MiXCR into one record per CDR3 protein. This sample has some 200,000 distinct CDR3 sequences, with approximately 95% found just once. The sequenced sample consisted of CD8+ T cells from PBMCs. The source is a human donor with Susac syndrome.

This clonotype occurred once. The J gene is TRBJ2-7, the V gene TRBV4-1; a weak D match, TRBD2 (5 bases). CDR1 is MGHRA and CDR2 is YSYEKL in the germline V gene. With 6 bases removed from V and 2 bases from J, the gap between germline ends came to 17 bases. The length of the CDR3 is 15 residues. The CDR3 DNA sequence: TGCGCCAGCAGTATGGCGGTAACCGGGACCTACGAGCAGTACTTC. This sequence encodes CASSMAVTGTYEQYF.

This chain uses TRBV4-1 with TRBJ2-7; possibly TRBD1 for D (5 bases). The CDR3 has 14 amino acids. Germline assignment: CDR1 MGHRA and CDR2 YSYEKL. Trimming left V 0 bases short and J 4 bases short, with 10 bases between. Written as DNA, the CDR3 is TGCGCCAGCAGCCAAGAAATAGGGGTTTACGAGCAGTACTTC. It codes for CASSQEIGVYEQYF.

Only one count was recorded for this clonotype. The DNA of the CDR3 is TGTGCCAGCAGCTTAGGACAGGACAGCCTAGCAACTAATGAAAAACTGTTTTTT. Its translation: CASSLGQDSLATNEKLFF. The chain has TRBV7-2 and TRBJ1-4, with D perhaps TRBD1 (6 bases). Germline loops: CDR1 SGHTA, CDR2 FQGNSA. The CDR3 length is 18 residues. V lost 1 base and J lost 0, with 15 bases in between.

The chain uses TRBV15 and TRBJ1-5; D is undetermined. V was cut by 6 bases and J by 6 bases, with 24 bases left in between. The CDR3 is 17 residues long. Germline-derived CDR1 and CDR2 are LNHNV and YYDKDF (reference sequence). Here the CDR3 DNA reads TGTGCCACCAGTCCGACACCTCTTTGGGGTACGGTTCAGCCCCAGCATTTT. Protein: CATSPTPLWGTVQPQHF.

Here the CDR3 DNA reads TGTGCCAGCAGCCAAGAAGGACAGGGAGGCTATGGCTACACCTTC. Protein: CASSQEGQGGYGYTF. This chain links TRBV3-1 with TRBJ1-2; TRBD1 matches at 8 bases. Germline V gene sequence: CDR1 LGHDT, CDR2 YNNKEL (reference sequence). The length of the CDR3 is 15 residues. Losses at the gene ends were 0 bases for V and 4 bases for J; bases not matched to a gene: 4.

V and J are TRBV24-1 and TRBJ2-1, with TRBD1 matching 8 bases. The CDR3 sequence is 16 residues long. Germline CDR1 is KGHDR and CDR2 is SFDVKD. The junction had 10 bases not matched to a gene; V was cut back by 5 bases and J by 5 bases. This CDR3 is CATSGADRDSHNEQFF. The CDR3 DNA reads as TGTGCCACCAGTGGCGCGGACAGGGATTCTCACAATGAGCAGTTCTTC.

This chain joins TRBV3-1 and TRBJ1-1, with D unclear. Deletions cut 0 bases from V and 7 bases from J, with 12 bases between. The CDR3 is 14 residues long. Germline CDR1 is LGHDT and CDR2 is YNNKEL (reference sequence). The CDR3 region is CASSQDASDHEAFF. CDR3 coding DNA: TGTGCCAGCAGCCAAGATGCATCGGACCATGAAGCTTTCTTT.

The chain has TRBV14 and TRBJ2-1, with 9 bases that match TRBD2. Germline V gene lookup returns CDR1 SGHDN and CDR2 FVKESK. The CDR3 runs 14 residues. The trim removed 6 bases at V and 0 bases at J, leaving 0 bases unmatched. The CDR3 nucleotides read TGTGCCAGCAGACTAGCGGGCTCCTACAATGAGCAGTTCTTC. It translates to CASRLAGSYNEQFF.

The rearrangement uses TRBV2 and TRBJ1-1; no reliable D call. Germline V lookup: CDR1 SNHLY, CDR2 FYNNEI. CDR3 size: 13 residues. Trimming left V 6 bases short and J 2 bases short, with 10 bases between. CDR3 bases: TGTGCCAGCAGCGGCAGACCAAACACTGAAGCTTTCTTT. It is translated as CASSGRPNTEAFF.

DNA for the CDR3: TGTGCCAGCAGCTTAGCGACAGGAGTCTTTTCTGTGAACACCATATATTTT. This sequence encodes CASSLATGVFSVNTIYF. This chain uses TRBV7-9 with TRBJ1-3; tentative D call: TRBD1 (6 bases). Germline V gene data show CDR1 as SEHNR and CDR2 as FQNEAQ (reference sequence). Trimming cost V 0 bases and J 7 bases, with 19 bases left between them. The CDR3 is 17 residues long.

This sequence joins TRBV29-1 and TRBJ2-5; no definite D call. CDR3 size: 13 residues. Germline values: CDR1 SQVTM, CDR2 ANQGSEA. Trimming took 1 base from V and 5 from J, leaving 11 bases between them. The CDR3 region has the DNA TGCAGCGTTGAAGGGAAGACCTGGGAGACCCAGTACTTC. The encoded protein is CSVEGKTWETQYF.

The chain has TRBV5-6 and TRBJ1-1, with D tentatively TRBD1 (5 bases). This CDR3 comprises 15 residues. V was trimmed by 4 bases and J by 6 bases, leaving 19 bases between them. CDR1 SGHDT and CDR2 YYEEEE come from the germline V gene. CDR3 loop: CASSPYVTGDPEAFF. In DNA form, the CDR3 reads TGTGCCAGCAGCCCGTATGTGACCGGGGACCCTGAAGCTTTCTTT.

The chain is built from TRBV29-1 and TRBJ2-6; D gene ambiguous. Trimming took 3 bases from V and 2 from J, leaving 2 bases between them. Germline values: CDR1 SQVTM, CDR2 ANQGSEA. The CDR3 is 12 amino acids. CDR3 region: CSVEAGANVLTF. CDR3 DNA: TGCAGCGTTGAGGCTGGGGCCAACGTCCTGACTTTC. The variable domain in full, with the rest retrieved from reference TRBV29-1 and TRBJ2-6, is SAVISQKPSRDICQRGTSLTIQCQVDSQVTMMFWYRQQPGQSLTLIATANQGSEATYESGFVIDKFPISRPNLTFSTLTVSNMSPEDSSIYLCSVEAGANVLTFGAGSRLTVL.

The gene calls are TRBV12-3 or TRBV12-4 and TRBJ2-7, with TRBD1 matching 8 bases. V lost 5 bases to trimming and J lost 0 bases; unmatched junction nucleotides: 6. The CDR3 covers 15 residues. CDR3 sequence reads: CASSPWTGISYEQYF. Written as DNA, the CDR3 is TGTGCCAGCAGTCCGTGGACAGGGATCTCCTACGAGCAGTACTTC.